This paragraph reports one T cell receptor beta chain. The V gene's germline CDR1 is LGHDT and CDR2 YNNKEL (reference sequence). The CDR3 covers 15 residues. With V trimmed by 0 bases and J by 14 bases, 11 bases remained unmatched. The data were taken from a study of blood T cell repertoires in COVID-19. Produced via immunoSEQ multiplex PCR; TCRdb's table is partial and in-frame only. The sample yields 250,000 to 350,000 clones, about 90% seen once. Donors were grouped by their self-reported clinical history. The sample consisted of PBMCs or T cells enriched from blood (not recorded which). V and J are TRBV3-1 (or the pseudogene TRBV3-2) and TRBJ2-3; 10 positions match TRBD2. The source of this sequence is a woman aged 45-60 years who had been exposed to COVID-19. This CDR3 is CASSQERTSGDLTYF. DNA for the CDR3: TGTGCCAGCAGCCAAGAGAGAACTAGCGGGGATCTTACGTATTTT.